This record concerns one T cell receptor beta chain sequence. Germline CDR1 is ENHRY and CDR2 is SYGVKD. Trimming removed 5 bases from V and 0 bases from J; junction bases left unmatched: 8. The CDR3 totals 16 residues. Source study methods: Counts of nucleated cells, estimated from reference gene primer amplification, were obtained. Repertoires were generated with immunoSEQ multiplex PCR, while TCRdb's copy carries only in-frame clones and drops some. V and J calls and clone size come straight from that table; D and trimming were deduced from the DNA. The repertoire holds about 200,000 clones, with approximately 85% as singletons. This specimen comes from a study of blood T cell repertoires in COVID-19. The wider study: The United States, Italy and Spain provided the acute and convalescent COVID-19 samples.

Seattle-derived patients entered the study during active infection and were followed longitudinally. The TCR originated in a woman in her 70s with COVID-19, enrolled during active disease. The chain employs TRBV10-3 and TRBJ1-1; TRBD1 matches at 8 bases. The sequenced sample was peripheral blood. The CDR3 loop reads CAISSGQGGMNTEAFF. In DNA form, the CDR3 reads TGTGCCATCAGTTCAGGACAGGGAGGTATGAACACTGAAGCTTTCTTT.